This T cell receptor beta chain is from a study of Graves' ophthalmopathy and Graves' hyperthyroidism. Ophthalmopathic donors had moderate-to-severe activity, CAS ≥3 and NOSPECS ≥4, with disease that had lasted under 3 months. Other autoimmune disease, uncontrolled infection, pregnancy and lactation led to exclusion. The TCR beta CDR3 regions underwent amplification from RNA transcripts. HTBI primers were used in a first-round RT-PCR, which preceded a second-round multiplex PCR. TCRdb reprocessed the multiplex PCR reads with MiXCR, giving one entry per CDR3 protein. The data hold roughly 220,000 distinct CDR3 sequences, with approximately 42% observed a single time. V shed 2 bases and J shed 0 bases, with 13 bases lying between them. The CDR3 sequence is 16 residues long. CDR1 is MNHEY and CDR2 is SVGAGI in the germline V gene.

Sequenced input: peripheral blood. This chain joins TRBV6-5 and TRBJ1-1, with D uncertain. The receptor comes from an adult man with Graves' ophthalmopathy. The CDR3 reads CASSYDGLDMNTEAFF. The CDR3 bases are TGTGCCAGCAGTTACGACGGGTTGGATATGAACACTGAAGCTTTCTTT.